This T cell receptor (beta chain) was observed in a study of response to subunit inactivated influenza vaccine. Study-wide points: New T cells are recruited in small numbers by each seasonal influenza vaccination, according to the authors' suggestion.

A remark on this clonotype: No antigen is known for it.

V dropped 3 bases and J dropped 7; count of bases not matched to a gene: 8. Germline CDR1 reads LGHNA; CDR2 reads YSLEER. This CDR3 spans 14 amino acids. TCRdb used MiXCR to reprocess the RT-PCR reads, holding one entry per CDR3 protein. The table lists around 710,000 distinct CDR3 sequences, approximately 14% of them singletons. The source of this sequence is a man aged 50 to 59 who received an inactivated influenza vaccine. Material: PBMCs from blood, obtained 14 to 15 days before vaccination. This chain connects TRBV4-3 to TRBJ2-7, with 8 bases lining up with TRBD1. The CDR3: CASSHGQGLREQYF. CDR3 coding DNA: TGCGCCAGCAGCCACGGACAGGGATTAAGGGAGCAGTACTTC.